These 30 T cell receptor beta chains share one sample of origin, sequenced in a study of molecular identifiers for immune sequencing clone quantification. A single record per CDR3 protein comes from TCRdb applying MiXCR to the PCR reads. The data hold about 320,000 distinct CDR3 sequences, with roughly 24% observed a single time. Sequencing was carried out using naive CD8+ T cells from blood, with Jurkat cell RNA spiked in. Documented subset: FACS-sorted CD8+CD4-CCR7+CD45RA+ naive T cells. These receptors came from a human donor in good health. Some libraries in this study had Jurkat cell RNA spiked in.

Points on this clonotype: It is likely a read error, because the conserved phenylalanine at the end of the CDR3 is missing. This chain's CDR3 is CASSPTGAGAGANVLTY. The CDR3 DNA reads as TGTGCCAGCAGCCCCACTGGGGCAGGGGCTGGGGCCAACGTCCTGACTTAC. The V call is TRBV13, the J call TRBJ2-6; D might be TRBD1 (6 bases). This CDR3 comprises 17 residues. Germline CDR1 PRHDT, CDR2 FYEKMQ (reference sequence). The germline V and J ends were trimmed by 5 bases and 2 bases, with 16 bases remaining between them.

On this clonotype: Since a much larger clone is just one base distant, this may be a read error. The gene calls are TRBV27 and TRBJ2-5; 11 bases align to TRBD2. CDR3 size: 15 residues. The germline V gene has CDR1 MNHEY and CDR2 SMNVEV (reference sequence). As DNA, the CDR3 is TGTGCCAGCAGTGATGGGACTAGCGGCCAAGAGGCCCAGTACTTC. This encodes CASSDGTSGQEAQYF.

The chain carries TRBV20-1 and TRBJ2-3; 13 nucleotides line up with TRBD2. J gave up 0 bases and V 0 bases, and 6 bases lay outside the gene matches. CDR3 length equals 18 residues. Germline V gene lookup returns CDR1 DFQATT and CDR2 SNEGSKA (reference sequence). Written as DNA, the CDR3 is TGCAGTGCTAGAGAAGGGGGACTAGCGGGACCTAGCACAGATACGCAGTATTTT. Translation: CSAREGGLAGPSTDTQYF.

The chain combines TRBV7-9 with TRBJ2-7, with 10 bases matching TRBD2. CDR3 length equals 22 residues. V was pared by 0 bases and J by 2 bases, with 22 bases of the junction left unmatched. Looked up from germline, CDR1 is SEHNR and CDR2 is FQNEAQ (reference sequence). In DNA form, the CDR3 reads TGTGCCAGCAGCTTAGCGTCAAGCAGTAGACTAGCGGGTGGTCTCTCCACCTACGAGCAGTACTTC. Residues: CASSLASSSRLAGGLSTYEQYF. The complete variable domain, with remaining parts taken from reference TRBV7-9 and TRBJ2-7, reads DTGVSQNPRHKITKRGQNVTFRCDPISEHNRLYWYRQTLGQGPEFLTYFQNEAQLEKSRLLSDRFSAERPKGSFSTLEIQRTEQGDSAMYLCASSLASSSRLAGGLSTYEQYFGPGTRLTVT.

This clonotype was recorded once. Just one base apart from a much larger clone, this may be a read error. CDR3 sequence: CAGTLTATNTEAFF. Here the CDR3 DNA reads TGTGCCGGCACCCTGACAGCAACGAACACTGAAGCTTTCTTT. The genes are TRBV28 and TRBJ1-1; D possibly corresponds to TRBD1 (5 bases). The CDR3 is made up of 14 amino acids. Germline V gives CDR1 MDHEN, CDR2 SYDVKM. Trimming removed 11 bases from V and 1 base from J, with 17 bases in between.

This clonotype was seen only a few times. The chain combines TRBV6-5 with TRBJ2-2, with D unclear. V shed 0 bases and J shed 7 bases, with 6 bases lying between them. The CDR3 length is 13 residues. Per germline, CDR1 MNHEY and CDR2 SVGAGI. CDR3 DNA: TGTGCCAGCAGTTACTCGATTGGCGGGGAGCTGTTTTTT. It yields the protein CASSYSIGGELFF.

This clonotype was seen repeatedly, ten times or more. The rearrangement links TRBV27 to TRBJ1-6; D is undetermined. V lost 5 bases, J lost 0 bases, and 11 bases lay in between. This CDR3 region has 16 residues. The germline V gene has CDR1 MNHEY and CDR2 SMNVEV (reference sequence). Here the CDR3 reads CASSPTGGSYNSPLHF. The DNA of the CDR3 is TGTGCCAGCAGTCCCACGGGAGGCTCCTATAATTCACCCCTCCACTTT.

This clonotype was counted a few times. V and J are TRBV20-1 and TRBJ2-7, with a tentative D call TRBD1 (6 bases). The CDR3 sequence is 14 residues long. Deletions cut 3 bases from V and 2 bases from J, with 14 bases between. The germline V gene encodes CDR1 DFQATT and CDR2 SNEGSKA (reference sequence). The CDR3 loop reads CSARPEGQTYEQYF. For the CDR3, the DNA is TGCAGTGCTAGGCCAGAGGGACAAACCTACGAGCAGTACTTC.

The chain uses TRBV11-2 and TRBJ2-1; D is undetermined. The CDR3 loop spans 15 amino acids. The germline V gene encodes CDR1 SGHAT and CDR2 FQNNGV. Deletions cut 5 bases from V and 3 bases from J, with 14 bases between. CDR3 residues: CASSMTRRSYNEQFF. In DNA form, the CDR3 reads TGTGCCAGCAGCATGACGCGAAGGAGCTACAATGAGCAGTTCTTC.

The chain recombines TRBV13 with TRBJ2-6; D unclear. CDR3 size: 15 residues. The V gene's germline CDR1 is PRHDT and CDR2 FYEKMQ (reference sequence). V gave up 0 bases and J gave up 0 bases, with 3 bases separating them. In DNA form, the CDR3 reads TGTGCCAGCAGCTTAGGGTTCTCTGGGGCCAACGTCCTGACTTTC. Translation gives CASSLGFSGANVLTF.

This clonotype was seen many times. This chain uses TRBV5-5 with TRBJ1-5, with unresolved D. Per germline, CDR1 SGHKS and CDR2 YYEKEE (reference sequence). This CDR3 has 16 residues. V was shortened by 2 bases and J by 1 base, with 13 bases between the two germline ends. The CDR3 here is CASSFLDGWSNQPQHF. DNA for the CDR3: TGTGCCAGCAGCTTCCTCGACGGCTGGAGCAATCAGCCCCAGCATTTT. Full variable domain (remainder filled in from reference TRBV5-5 and TRBJ1-5): DAGVTQSPTHLIKTRGQQVTLRCSPISGHKSVSWYQQVLGQGPQFIFQYYEKEERGRGNFPDRFSARQFPNYSSELNVNALLLGDSALYLCASSFLDGWSNQPQHFGDGTRLSIL.

This clonotype has ten or more counts. V is TRBV6-6 and J is TRBJ2-3, with D hard to call. The V end was cut by 8 bases, the J end by 3 bases, with 6 bases between. This CDR3 has 11 residues. Germline CDR1 reads MNHNY; CDR2 reads SVGAGI (reference sequence). The CDR3 loop is CASVRTDTQYF. CDR3 in DNA: TGTGCCAGCGTTAGGACAGATACGCAGTATTTT.

The chain carries TRBV12-3 or TRBV12-4 and TRBJ1-2; D is undetermined. This CDR3 has 14 residues. Trimming took off 6 bases at V and 4 bases at J, with 15 bases between the two ends. CDR3 coding DNA: TGTGCCAGCAGCTCCTCCAGCCGCGTCTATGGCTACACCTTC. Its translation is CASSSSSRVYGYTF.

The rearrangement uses TRBV7-6 and TRBJ2-7, with 10 bases that match TRBD1. Germline CDR1 reads SGHVS; CDR2 reads FNYEAQ. The CDR3 has 16 residues. V lost 5 bases to trimming and J lost 0 bases; unmatched junction nucleotides: 7. The CDR3 nucleotides are TGTGCCAGCAGCGGTGGACAGGGGGGATCCTCCTACGAGCAGTACTTC. It translates to CASSGGQGGSSYEQYF.

The sample holds many counts of this clonotype. This chain connects TRBV7-9 to TRBJ1-1; D may be TRBD1 (5 bases). The V end lost 5 bases, the J end lost 8 bases, and 15 bases lay between the germline ends. The CDR3 has 13 residues. Germline CDR1 is SEHNR and CDR2 is FQNEAQ (reference sequence). The DNA of the CDR3 is TGTGCCAGCAGCCCGCGACAGCGCCCAGAAGCTTTCTTT. It codes for CASSPRQRPEAFF.

This clonotype was seen more than once but under ten times. The chain is built from TRBV5-1 and TRBJ1-1; 10 positions agree with TRBD1. V lost 4 bases, J lost 3 bases, and 9 bases stayed unmatched. There are 16 residues in the CDR3. The germline gives CDR1 SGHRS, CDR2 YFSETQ. This CDR3 reads CASSTPGTGVYTEAFF. CDR3 nucleotide sequence: TGCGCCAGCAGCACACCCGGGACAGGGGTTTACACTGAAGCTTTCTTT.

On this clonotype: A much more abundant neighbour one base away suggests this may be a read error. J is TRBJ2-3 and V is TRBV6-5; 7 bases fit TRBD1. CDR1 is MNHEY, CDR2 SVGAGI, per germline. The junction had 11 bases not matched to a gene; V was cut back by 0 bases and J by 8 bases. The CDR3 loop spans 16 amino acids. The CDR3 DNA reads TGTGCCAGCAGTTACTCGACGACAGGGATCGCAGGTACGCAGTATTTT. This sequence encodes CASSYSTTGIAGTQYF.

This clonotype was observed a handful of times. The chain couples TRBV30 to TRBJ2-2; no firm D call. The V and J ends lost 2 bases and 1 base respectively, with 5 bases between them. CDR1 and CDR2 (germline): GTSNPN, SVGIG (reference sequence). The CDR3 has 13 amino acids. In DNA form, the CDR3 reads TGTGCCTGGAGTCCGGTGAACACCGGGGAGCTGTTTTTT. It specifies CAWSPVNTGELFF.

The chain has TRBV20-1 and TRBJ2-3; 9 nucleotides line up with TRBD2. The germline CDR1 and CDR2 sequences are DFQATT and SNEGSKA (reference sequence). There are 16 residues in the CDR3. V gave up 0 bases and J gave up 4 bases; unmatched junction bases: 8. Here the CDR3 reads CSARDLAGIVADTQYF. The CDR3 DNA follows: TGCAGTGCTAGAGACCTAGCGGGGATTGTTGCAGATACGCAGTATTTT.

About this clonotype itself: One junction end does not reproduce the germline sequence, and a read error may be involved. The chain employs TRBV10-3 and TRBJ1-2; weak D call: TRBD1 (5 bases). The CDR3 length is 15 residues. The germline gives CDR1 ENHRY, CDR2 SYGVKD. The CDR3 loop is CAISESSGLNYGYPF. The CDR3 DNA reads as TGTGCCATCAGTGAGTCGTCAGGGCTGAACTATGGCTACCCCTTC.

This clonotype appeared many times. The chain joins TRBV28 to TRBJ2-1; weak D call: TRBD2 (6 bases). V dropped 2 bases and J dropped 0 bases, with 8 bases sitting between them. The CDR3 length is 15 residues. Germline values: CDR1 MDHEN, CDR2 SYDVKM. This CDR3 reads CASSLLANSYNEQFF. The CDR3 DNA follows: TGTGCCAGCAGTTTACTAGCGAACTCCTACAATGAGCAGTTCTTC.

This clonotype was picked up many times. The rearrangement joins TRBV29-1 to TRBJ2-3; 10 nucleotides align to TRBD1. Germline V gene lookup returns CDR1 SQVTM and CDR2 ANQGSEA. The CDR3 is made up of 11 amino acids. Trimming removed 4 bases from V and 13 bases from J; junction bases left unmatched: 5. CDR3 sequence: CSVGTGGWEYF. CDR3 coding DNA: TGCAGCGTTGGGACAGGGGGATGGGAGTATTTT.

This clonotype has only a few counts. The genes are TRBV23-1 and TRBJ2-5, with D maybe TRBD2 (5 bases). TRBV23-1 is annotated as an ORF whose role is uncertain. CDR3 length equals 15 residues. Trimming removed 6 bases at V and 2 bases at J, with 16 bases between. The CDR3 region has the DNA TGCGCCAGCAGCAAGCGGCTCGCGGGTCAAGAGACCCAGTACTTC. Translating it yields CASSKRLAGQETQYF.

This clonotype appeared a few times. The chain links TRBV13 to TRBJ2-7; TRBD1 matches 10 bases. Trimming cost V 5 bases and J 5 bases; bases outside gene matches: 9. The CDR3 contains 15 residues. Germline CDR1 and CDR2: PRHDT and FYEKMQ (reference sequence). This CDR3 is CASSPPGQGSHEQYF. CDR3 nucleotides: TGTGCCAGCAGCCCTCCGGGACAGGGGTCCCACGAGCAGTACTTC.

This clonotype appeared once. One junction end disagrees with the germline gene, perhaps due to a read error. The rearrangement joins TRBV7-3 to TRBJ2-5, with 8 bases that match TRBD1. Germline CDR1 and CDR2: SGHTA and FQGTGA. The CDR3 length is 15 residues. The CDR3 is CASSNGQGPGETQSF. CDR3 DNA sequence: TGTGCCAGCAGCAATGGACAGGGTCCGGGAGAGACCCAGTCCTTC.

This clonotype was recorded a few times. One end of the junction varies from germline; a read error may be responsible. V usage is TRBV4-3 and J usage is TRBJ1-3; D is ambiguous. The length of the CDR3 is 16 residues. Germline CDR1 LGHNA, CDR2 YSLEER. The CDR3 spells CASSQDAQNSGSTIYF. The CDR3 nucleotides are TGCGCCAGCAGCCAAGATGCCCAGAACTCTGGAAGCACCATATATTTT.

Comments on this clonotype: This may stem from a read error, because a much larger clone lies one nucleotide away. V gene TRBV25-1 combines with J gene TRBJ2-3, with 10 bases fitting TRBD1. The trim removed 6 bases at V and 1 base at J, leaving 4 bases unmatched. The CDR3 consists of 15 residues. Germline values: CDR1 MGHDK, CDR2 SYGVNS. CDR3 sequence: CASREGTGGTDTQYF. As DNA, the CDR3 is TGTGCCAGCAGAGAAGGGACAGGGGGCACAGATACGCAGTATTTT.

The chain uses TRBV3-1 and TRBJ2-2; weak D call: TRBD2 (5 bases). V shed 4 bases and J shed 6 bases, with 18 bases lying between them. The CDR3 has 16 amino acids. The germline gives CDR1 LGHDT, CDR2 YNNKEL (reference sequence). CDR3 bases: TGTGCCAGCAGCCGCGGTGCCCGGGGTTACGCCGGGGAGCTGTTTTTT. As protein: CASSRGARGYAGELFF.

This clonotype was counted only a few times. This chain joins TRBV10-3 and TRBJ2-3; perhaps TRBD2 as D (6 bases). Between the trimmed V and J ends, which lost 3 bases and 1 base, there was a span of 8 bases. Germline V gene lookup returns CDR1 ENHRY and CDR2 SYGVKD. The CDR3 length is 14 residues. The chain's CDR3 is CAISEQRGTDTQYF. CDR3 coding DNA: TGTGCCATCAGTGAACAGCGGGGCACAGATACGCAGTATTTT.

This clonotype came up many times. The CDR3 here is CASSLDAETMNTEAFF. Written as DNA, the CDR3 is TGCGCCAGCAGCTTGGACGCGGAGACAATGAACACTGAAGCTTTCTTT. The chain couples TRBV5-1 to TRBJ1-1; D is unresolved. The CDR3 contains 16 residues. Germline CDR1 reads SGHRS; CDR2 reads YFSETQ. Trimming cost V 0 bases and J 0 bases, with 12 bases left between them.